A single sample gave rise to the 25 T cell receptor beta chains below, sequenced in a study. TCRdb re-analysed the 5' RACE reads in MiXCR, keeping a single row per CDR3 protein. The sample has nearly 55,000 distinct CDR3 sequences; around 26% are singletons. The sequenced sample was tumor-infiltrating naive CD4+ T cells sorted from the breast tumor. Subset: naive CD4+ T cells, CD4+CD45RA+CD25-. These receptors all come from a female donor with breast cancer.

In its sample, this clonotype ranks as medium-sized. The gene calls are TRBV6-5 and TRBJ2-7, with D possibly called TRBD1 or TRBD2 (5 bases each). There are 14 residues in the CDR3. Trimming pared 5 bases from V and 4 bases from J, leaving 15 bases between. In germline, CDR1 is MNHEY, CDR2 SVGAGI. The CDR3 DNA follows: TGTGCCAGCAGTCTCCGGGACGCACAATACGAGCAGTACTTC. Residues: CASSLRDAQYEQYF.

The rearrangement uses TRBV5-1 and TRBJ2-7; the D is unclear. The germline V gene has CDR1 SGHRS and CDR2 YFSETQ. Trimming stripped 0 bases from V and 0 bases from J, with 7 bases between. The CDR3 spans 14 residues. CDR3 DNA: TGCGCCAGCAGCTTGGCCGACAACTCCTACGAGCAGTACTTC. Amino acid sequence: CASSLADNSYEQYF.

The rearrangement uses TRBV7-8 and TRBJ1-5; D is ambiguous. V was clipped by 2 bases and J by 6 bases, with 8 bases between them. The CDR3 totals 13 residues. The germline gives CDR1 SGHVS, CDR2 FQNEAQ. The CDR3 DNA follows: TGTGCCAGCAGCTTACGGTGGGCTCAGCCCCAGCATTTT. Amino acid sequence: CASSLRWAQPQHF.

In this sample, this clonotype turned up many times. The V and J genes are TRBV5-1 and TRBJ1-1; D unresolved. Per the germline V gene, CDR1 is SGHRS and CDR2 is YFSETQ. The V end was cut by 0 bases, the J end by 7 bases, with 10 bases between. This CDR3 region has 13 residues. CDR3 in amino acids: CASSLASAVEAFF. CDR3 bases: TGCGCCAGCAGCTTGGCTTCGGCAGTTGAAGCTTTCTTT.

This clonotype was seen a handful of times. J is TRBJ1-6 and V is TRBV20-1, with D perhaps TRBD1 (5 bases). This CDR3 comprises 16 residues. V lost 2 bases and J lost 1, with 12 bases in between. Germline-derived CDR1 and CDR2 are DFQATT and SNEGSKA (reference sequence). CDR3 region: CSARHAGGSYNSPLHF. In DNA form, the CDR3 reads TGCAGTGCTAGACACGCCGGGGGGTCCTATAATTCACCCCTCCACTTT.

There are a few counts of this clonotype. CDR3 protein: CASSQGGQGAHSPLHF. The CDR3 coding sequence is TGTGCCAGCAGCCAAGGCGGACAGGGGGCTCATTCACCCCTCCACTTT. The chain combines TRBV4-2 with TRBJ1-6; 11 bases map to TRBD1. The germline gives CDR1 LGHNA, CDR2 YNFKEQ. After removal of 1 base from V and 8 bases from J, the junction contained 4 bases not matched to a gene. This CDR3 is 16 amino acids long.

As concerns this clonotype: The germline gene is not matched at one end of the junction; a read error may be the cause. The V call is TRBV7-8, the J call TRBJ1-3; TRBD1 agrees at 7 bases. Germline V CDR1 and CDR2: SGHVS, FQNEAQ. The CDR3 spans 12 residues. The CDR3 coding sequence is TGTGCCAGCCAGGGGGACGGAAACATCATATATTTT. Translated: CASQGDGNIIYF.

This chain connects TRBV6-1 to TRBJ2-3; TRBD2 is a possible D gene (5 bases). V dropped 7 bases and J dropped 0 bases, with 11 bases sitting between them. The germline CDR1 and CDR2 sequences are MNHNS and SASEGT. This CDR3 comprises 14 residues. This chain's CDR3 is CASMERYSTDTQYF. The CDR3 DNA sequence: TGTGCCAGCATGGAGCGGTATAGCACAGATACGCAGTATTTT.

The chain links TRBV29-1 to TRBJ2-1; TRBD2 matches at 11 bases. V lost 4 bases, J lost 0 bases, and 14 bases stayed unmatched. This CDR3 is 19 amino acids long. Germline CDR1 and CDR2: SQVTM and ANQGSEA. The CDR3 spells CSVVGSGRTSGRSYNEQFF. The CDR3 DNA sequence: TGCAGCGTTGTGGGGTCTGGGAGGACTAGCGGGCGCTCCTACAATGAGCAGTTCTTC.

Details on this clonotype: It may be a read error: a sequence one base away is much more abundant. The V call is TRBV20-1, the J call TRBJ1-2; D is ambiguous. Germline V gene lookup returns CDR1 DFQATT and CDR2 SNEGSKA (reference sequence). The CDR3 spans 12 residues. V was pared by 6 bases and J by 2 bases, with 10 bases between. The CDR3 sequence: CSAKRGNYGYTF. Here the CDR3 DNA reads TGCAGTGCCAAACGGGGAAACTATGGCTACACCTTC.

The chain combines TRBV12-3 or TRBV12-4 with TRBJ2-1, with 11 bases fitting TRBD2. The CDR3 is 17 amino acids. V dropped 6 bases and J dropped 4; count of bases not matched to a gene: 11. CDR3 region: CASSPTSGANPYNEQFF. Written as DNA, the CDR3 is TGTGCCAGCAGCCCGACTAGCGGGGCCAACCCTTACAATGAGCAGTTCTTC.

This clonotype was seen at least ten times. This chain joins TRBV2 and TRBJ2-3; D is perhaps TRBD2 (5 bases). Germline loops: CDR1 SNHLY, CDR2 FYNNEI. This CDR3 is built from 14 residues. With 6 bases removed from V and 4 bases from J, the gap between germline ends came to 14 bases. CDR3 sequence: CASRREGPSDTQYF. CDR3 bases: TGTGCCAGCAGGAGAGAGGGCCCCTCAGATACGCAGTATTTT.

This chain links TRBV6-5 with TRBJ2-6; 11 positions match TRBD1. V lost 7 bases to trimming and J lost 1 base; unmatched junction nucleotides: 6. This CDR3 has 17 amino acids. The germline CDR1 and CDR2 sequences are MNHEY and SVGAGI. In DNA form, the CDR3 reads TGTGCCAGCACCCGGGACAGGGGGGTTTCTGGGGCCAACGTCCTGACTTTC. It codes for CASTRDRGVSGANVLTF.

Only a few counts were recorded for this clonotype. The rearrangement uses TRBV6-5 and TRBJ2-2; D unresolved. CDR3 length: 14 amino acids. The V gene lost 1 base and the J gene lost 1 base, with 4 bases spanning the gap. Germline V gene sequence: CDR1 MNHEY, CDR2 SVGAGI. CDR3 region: CASSYYRNTGELFF. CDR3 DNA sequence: TGTGCCAGCAGTTACTACAGGAACACCGGGGAGCTGTTTTTT.

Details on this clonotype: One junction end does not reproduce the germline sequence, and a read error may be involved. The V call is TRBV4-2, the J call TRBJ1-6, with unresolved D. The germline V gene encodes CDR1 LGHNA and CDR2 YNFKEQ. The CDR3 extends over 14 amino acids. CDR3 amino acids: CASSQESRQSPLRF. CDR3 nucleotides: TGTGCCAGCAGCCAAGAAAGTAGGCAATCACCCCTCCGCTTT.

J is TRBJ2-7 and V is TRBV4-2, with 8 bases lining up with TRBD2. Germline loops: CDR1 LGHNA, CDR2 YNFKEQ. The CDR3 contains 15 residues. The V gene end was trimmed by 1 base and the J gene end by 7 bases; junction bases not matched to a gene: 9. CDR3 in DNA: TGTGCCAGCAGCCAAGGAGTACTAGCGGCCGGGGAGCAGTACTTC. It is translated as CASSQGVLAAGEQYF.

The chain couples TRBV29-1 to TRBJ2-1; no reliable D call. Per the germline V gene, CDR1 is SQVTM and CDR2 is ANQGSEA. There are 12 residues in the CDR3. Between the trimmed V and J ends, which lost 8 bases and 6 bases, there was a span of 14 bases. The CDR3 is CSFAVRTNEQFF. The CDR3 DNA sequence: TGCAGCTTTGCTGTTAGGACCAATGAGCAGTTCTTC.

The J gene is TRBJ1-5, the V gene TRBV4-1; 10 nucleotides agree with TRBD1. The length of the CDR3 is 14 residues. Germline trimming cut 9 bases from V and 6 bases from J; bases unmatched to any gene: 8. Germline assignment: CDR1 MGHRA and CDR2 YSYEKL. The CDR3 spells CASSRQGASQPQHF. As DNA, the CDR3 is TGCGCCAGTTCGCGACAGGGGGCGTCTCAGCCCCAGCATTTT.

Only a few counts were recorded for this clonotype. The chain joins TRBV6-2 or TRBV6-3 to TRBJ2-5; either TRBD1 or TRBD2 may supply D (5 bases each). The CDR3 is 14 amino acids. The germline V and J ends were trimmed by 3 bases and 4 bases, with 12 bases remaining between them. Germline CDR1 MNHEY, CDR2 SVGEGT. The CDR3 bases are TGTGCCAGCAGTTATTTTGGTGGGGGAGAGACCCAGTACTTC. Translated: CASSYFGGGETQYF.

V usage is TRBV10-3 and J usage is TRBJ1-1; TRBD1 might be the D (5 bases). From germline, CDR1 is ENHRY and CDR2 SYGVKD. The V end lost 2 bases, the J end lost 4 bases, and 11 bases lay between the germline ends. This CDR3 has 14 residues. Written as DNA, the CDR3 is TGTGCCATCAGTGAGCGATCGGGGGGCACTGAAGCTTTCTTT. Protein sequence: CAISERSGGTEAFF.

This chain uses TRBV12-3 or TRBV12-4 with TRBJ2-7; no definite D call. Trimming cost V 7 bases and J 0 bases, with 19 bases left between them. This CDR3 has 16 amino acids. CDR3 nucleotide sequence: TGTGCCAGCACCGATAGCTCGGAATGGGGCTCCTACGAGCAGTACTTC. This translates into CASTDSSEWGSYEQYF.

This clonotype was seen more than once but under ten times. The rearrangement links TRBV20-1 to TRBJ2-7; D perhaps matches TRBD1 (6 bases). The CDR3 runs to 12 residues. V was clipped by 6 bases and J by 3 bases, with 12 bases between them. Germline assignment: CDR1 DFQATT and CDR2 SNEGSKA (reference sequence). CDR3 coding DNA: TGCAGTGCAGAAACAGGGATCTACGAGCAGTACTTC. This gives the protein CSAETGIYEQYF.

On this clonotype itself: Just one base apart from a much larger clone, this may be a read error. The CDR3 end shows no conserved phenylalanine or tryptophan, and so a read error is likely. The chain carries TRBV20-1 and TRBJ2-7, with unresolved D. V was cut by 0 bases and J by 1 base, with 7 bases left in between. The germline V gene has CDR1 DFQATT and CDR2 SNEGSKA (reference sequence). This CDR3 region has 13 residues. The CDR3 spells CSARDPRSYEQYL. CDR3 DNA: TGCAGTGCTAGAGATCCCAGGTCCTACGAGCAGTACCTC.

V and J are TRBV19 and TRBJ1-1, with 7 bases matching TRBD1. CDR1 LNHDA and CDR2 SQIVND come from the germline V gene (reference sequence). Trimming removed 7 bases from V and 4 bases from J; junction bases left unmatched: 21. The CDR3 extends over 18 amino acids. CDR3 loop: CASIPLLTGLWEGTEAFF. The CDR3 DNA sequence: TGTGCCAGTATCCCTCTTCTGACAGGGCTGTGGGAAGGCACTGAAGCTTTCTTT. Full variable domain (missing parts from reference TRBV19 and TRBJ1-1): DGGITQSPKYLFRKEGQNVTLSCEQNLNHDAMYWYRQDPGQGLRLIYYSQIVNDFQKGDIAEGYSVSREKKESFPLTVTSAQKNPTAFYLCASIPLLTGLWEGTEAFFGQGTRLTVV.

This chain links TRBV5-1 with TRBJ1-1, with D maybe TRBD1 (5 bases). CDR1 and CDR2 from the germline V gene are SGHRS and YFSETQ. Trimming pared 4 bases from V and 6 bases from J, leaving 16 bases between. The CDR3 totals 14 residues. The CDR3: CASSSGAQAAEAFF. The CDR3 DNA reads TGCGCCAGCAGCAGTGGGGCGCAAGCGGCTGAAGCTTTCTTT.